The clone carrying this TCR beta chain has more than one count but fewer than ten. The antigen is undetermined. The sample originates from a study of beta chain features in type 1 diabetes. Whole-study findings and limits: Moderately but significantly shorter TCRB CDR3s were found in Type 1 diabetes patients in all four CD4+ subsets.

Expressed TCRB transcripts got sequenced, as all isolated RNA was reverse transcribed. Here immunoSEQ multiplex PCR was the method, and the copy in TCRdb shows in-frame clones only, minus some. The data show about 650,000 clones, over 10% seen once. This clonotype originated in a man between 25 and 39 years old with type 1 diabetes. The sequenced material came from naive CD4+ T cells from blood.

CDR3 in amino acids: CASSLGRNPYEQYF. DNA for the CDR3: TGTGCCAGCAGCTTGGGACGTAATCCCTACGAGCAGTACTTC. The V and J genes are TRBV7-9 and TRBJ2-7; TRBD1 or TRBD2 may be the D gene (5 bases each). The V gene's germline CDR1 is SEHNR and CDR2 FQNEAQ (reference sequence). The length of the CDR3 is 14 residues. V was shortened by 3 bases and J by 2 bases, with 11 bases between the two germline ends.